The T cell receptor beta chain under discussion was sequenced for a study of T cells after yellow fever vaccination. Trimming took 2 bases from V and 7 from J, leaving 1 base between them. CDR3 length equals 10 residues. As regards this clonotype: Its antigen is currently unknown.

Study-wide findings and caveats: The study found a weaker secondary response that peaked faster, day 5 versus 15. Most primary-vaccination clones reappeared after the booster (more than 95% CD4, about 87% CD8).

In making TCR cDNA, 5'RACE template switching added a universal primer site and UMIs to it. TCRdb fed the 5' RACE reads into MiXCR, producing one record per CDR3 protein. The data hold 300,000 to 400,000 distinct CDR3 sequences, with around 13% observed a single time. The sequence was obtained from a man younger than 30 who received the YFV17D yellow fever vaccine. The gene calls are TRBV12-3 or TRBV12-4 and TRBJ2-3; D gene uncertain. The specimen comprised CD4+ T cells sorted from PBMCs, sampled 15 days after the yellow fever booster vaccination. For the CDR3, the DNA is TGTGCCAGCAGTTTATATACGCAGTATTTT. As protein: CASSLYTQYF.